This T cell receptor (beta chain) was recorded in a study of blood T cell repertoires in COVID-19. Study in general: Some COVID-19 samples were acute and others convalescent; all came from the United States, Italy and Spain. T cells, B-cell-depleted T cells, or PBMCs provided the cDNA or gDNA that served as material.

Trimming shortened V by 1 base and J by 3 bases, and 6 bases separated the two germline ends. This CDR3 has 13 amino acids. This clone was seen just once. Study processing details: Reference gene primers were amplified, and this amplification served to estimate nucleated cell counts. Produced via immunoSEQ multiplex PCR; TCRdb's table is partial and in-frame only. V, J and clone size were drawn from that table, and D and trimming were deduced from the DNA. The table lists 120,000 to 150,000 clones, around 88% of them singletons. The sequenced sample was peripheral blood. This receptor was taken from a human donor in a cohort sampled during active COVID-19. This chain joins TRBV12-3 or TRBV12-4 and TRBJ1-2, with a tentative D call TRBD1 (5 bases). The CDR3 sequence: CASSLEQDYGYTF. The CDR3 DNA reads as TGTGCCAGCAGTTTAGAACAGGACTATGGCTACACCTTC.